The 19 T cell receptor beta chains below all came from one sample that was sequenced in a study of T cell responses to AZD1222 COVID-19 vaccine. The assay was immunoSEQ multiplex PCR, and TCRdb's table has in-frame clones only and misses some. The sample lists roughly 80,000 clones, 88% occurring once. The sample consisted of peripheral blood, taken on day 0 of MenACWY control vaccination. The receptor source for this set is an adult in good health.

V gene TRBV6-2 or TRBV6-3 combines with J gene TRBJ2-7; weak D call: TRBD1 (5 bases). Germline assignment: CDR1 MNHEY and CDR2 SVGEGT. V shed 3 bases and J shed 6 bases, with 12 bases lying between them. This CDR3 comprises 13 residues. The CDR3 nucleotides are TGTGCCAGCAGTTATCGGACACGTTCCGAGCAGTACTTC. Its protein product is CASSYRTRSEQYF.

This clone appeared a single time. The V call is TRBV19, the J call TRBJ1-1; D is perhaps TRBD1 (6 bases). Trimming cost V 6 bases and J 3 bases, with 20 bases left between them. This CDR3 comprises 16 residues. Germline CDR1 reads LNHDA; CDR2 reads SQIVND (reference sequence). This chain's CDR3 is CASSPRGPQAYTEAFF. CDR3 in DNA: TGTGCCAGTAGCCCCAGGGGCCCTCAAGCGTACACTGAAGCTTTCTTT.

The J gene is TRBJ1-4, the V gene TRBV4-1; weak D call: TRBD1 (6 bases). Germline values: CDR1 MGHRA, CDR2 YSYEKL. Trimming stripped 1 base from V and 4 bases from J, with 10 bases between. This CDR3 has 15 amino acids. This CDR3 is CASSQASRGNEKLFF. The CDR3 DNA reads TGCGCCAGCAGCCAAGCGTCCAGGGGTAATGAAAAACTGTTTTTT.

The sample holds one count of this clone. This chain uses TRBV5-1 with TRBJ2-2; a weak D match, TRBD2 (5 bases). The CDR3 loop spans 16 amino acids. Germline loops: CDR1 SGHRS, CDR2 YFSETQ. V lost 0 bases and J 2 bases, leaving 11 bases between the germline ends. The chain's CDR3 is CASSLGSGKNTGELFF. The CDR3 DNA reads TGCGCCAGCAGCTTGGGGTCCGGGAAAAACACCGGGGAGCTGTTTTTT.

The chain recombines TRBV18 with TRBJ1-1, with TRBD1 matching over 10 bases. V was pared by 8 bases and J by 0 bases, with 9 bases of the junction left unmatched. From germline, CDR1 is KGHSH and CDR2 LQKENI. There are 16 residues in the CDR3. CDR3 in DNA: TGTGCCAGCCGTAGGGACAGGGGAAGGATGAACACTGAAGCTTTCTTT. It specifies CASRRDRGRMNTEAFF. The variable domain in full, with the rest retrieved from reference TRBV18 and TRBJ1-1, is NAGVMQNPRHLVRRRGQEARLRCSPMKGHSHVYWYRQLPEEGLKFMVYLQKENIIDESGMPKERFSAEFPKEGPSILRIQQVVRGDSAAYFCASRRDRGRMNTEAFFGQGTRLTVV.

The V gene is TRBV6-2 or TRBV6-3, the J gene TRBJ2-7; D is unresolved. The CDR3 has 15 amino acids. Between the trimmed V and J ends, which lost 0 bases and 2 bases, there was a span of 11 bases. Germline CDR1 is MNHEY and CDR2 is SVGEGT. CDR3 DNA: TGTGCCAGCAGTTACTCGTTACTTGAAGCCTACGAGCAGTACTTC. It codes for CASSYSLLEAYEQYF.

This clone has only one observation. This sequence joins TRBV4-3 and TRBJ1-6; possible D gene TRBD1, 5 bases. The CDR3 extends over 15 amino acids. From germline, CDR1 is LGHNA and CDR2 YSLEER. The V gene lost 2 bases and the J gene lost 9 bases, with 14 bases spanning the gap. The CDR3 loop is CASSQQSRVGSPLHF. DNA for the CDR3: TGCGCCAGCAGCCAACAGTCCAGGGTAGGTTCACCCCTCCACTTT.

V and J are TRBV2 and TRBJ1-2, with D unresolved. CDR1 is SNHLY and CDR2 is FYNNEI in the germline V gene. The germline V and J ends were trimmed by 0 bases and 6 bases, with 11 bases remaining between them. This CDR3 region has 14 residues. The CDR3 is CASSEARVSNGYTF. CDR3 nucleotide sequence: TGTGCCAGCAGTGAAGCGAGGGTTTCCAATGGCTACACCTTC.

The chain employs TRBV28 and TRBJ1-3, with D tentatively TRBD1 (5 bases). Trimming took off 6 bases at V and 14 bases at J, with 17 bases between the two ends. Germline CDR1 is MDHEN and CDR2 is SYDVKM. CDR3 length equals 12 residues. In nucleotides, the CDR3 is TGTGCCAGCAGCCCGGGCCGGGGGAGTTTATATTTT. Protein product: CASSPGRGSLYF.

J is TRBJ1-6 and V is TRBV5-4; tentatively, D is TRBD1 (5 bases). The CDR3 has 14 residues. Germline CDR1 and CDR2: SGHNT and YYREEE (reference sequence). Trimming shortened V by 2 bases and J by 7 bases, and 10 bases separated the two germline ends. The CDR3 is CASSFGGSNSPLHF. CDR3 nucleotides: TGTGCCAGCAGCTTCGGGGGTAGCAATTCACCCCTCCACTTT.

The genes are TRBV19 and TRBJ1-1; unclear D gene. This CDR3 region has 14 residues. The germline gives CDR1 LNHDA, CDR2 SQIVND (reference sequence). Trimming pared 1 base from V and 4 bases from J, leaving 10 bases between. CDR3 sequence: CASSIGPGSTEAFF. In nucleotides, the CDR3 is TGTGCCAGTAGTATAGGCCCAGGTTCCACTGAAGCTTTCTTT.

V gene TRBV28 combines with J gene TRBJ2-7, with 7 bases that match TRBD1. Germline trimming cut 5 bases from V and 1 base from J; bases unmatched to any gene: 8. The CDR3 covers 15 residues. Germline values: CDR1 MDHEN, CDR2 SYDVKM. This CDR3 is CASSPPGTVSYEQYF. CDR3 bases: TGTGCCAGCAGTCCCCCCGGGACAGTATCCTACGAGCAGTACTTC. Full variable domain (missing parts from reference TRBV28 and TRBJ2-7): DVKVTQSSRYLVKRTGEKVFLECVQDMDHENMFWYRQDPGLGLRLIYFSYDVKMKEKGDIPEGYSVSREKKERFSLILESASTNQTSMYLCASSPPGTVSYEQYFGPGTRLTVT.

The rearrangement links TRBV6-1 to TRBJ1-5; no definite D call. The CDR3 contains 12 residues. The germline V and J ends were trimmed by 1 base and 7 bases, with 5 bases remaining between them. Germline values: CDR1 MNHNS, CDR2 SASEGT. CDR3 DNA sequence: TGTGCCAGCAGTGAAGGGTCCCAGCCCCAGCATTTT. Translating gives CASSEGSQPQHF.

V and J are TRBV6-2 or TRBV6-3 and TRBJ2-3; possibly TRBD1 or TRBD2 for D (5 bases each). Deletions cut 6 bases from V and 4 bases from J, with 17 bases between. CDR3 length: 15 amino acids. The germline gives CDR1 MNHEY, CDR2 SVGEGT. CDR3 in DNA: TGTGCCAGCAGCCCTCTCGGAGGACACGCAGATACGCAGTATTTT. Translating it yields CASSPLGGHADTQYF.

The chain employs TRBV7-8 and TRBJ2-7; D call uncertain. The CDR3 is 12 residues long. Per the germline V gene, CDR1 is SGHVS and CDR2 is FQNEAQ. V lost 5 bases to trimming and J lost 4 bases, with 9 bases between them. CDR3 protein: CASSLQSYEQYF. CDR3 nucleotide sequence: TGTGCCAGCAGCCTACAGTCATACGAGCAGTACTTC. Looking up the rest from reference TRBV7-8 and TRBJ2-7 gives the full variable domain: GAGVSQSPRYKVAKRGQDVALRCDPISGHVSLFWYQQALGQGPEFLTYFQNEAQLDKSGLPSDRFFAERPEGSVSTLKIQRTQQEDSAVYLCASSLQSYEQYFGPGTRLTVT.

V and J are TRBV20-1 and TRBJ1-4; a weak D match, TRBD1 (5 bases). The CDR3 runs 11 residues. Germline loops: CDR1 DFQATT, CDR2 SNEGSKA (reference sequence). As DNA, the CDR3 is TGCGGGGGTGCAACTAATGAAAAACTGTTTTTT. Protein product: CGGATNEKLFF.

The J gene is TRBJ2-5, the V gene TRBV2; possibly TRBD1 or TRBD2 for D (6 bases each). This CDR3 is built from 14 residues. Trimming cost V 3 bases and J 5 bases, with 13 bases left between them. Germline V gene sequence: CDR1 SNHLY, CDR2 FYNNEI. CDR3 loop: CASSEPGGRETQYF. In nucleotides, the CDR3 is TGTGCCAGCAGTGAGCCTGGGGGGCGGGAGACCCAGTACTTC.

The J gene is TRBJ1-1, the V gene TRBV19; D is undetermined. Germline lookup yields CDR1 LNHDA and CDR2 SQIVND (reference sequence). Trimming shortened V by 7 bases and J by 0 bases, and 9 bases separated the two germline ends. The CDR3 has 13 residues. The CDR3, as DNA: TGTGCCAGTAATTTCGACATGAACACTGAAGCTTTCTTT. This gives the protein CASNFDMNTEAFF.

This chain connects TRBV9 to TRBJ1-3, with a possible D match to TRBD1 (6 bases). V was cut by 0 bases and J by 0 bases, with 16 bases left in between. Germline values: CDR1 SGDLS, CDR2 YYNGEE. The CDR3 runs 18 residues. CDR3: CASSVGPGGQSSGNTIYF. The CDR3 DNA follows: TGTGCCAGCAGCGTAGGCCCCGGGGGCCAGTCCTCTGGAAACACCATATATTTT.